Sequencing of this T cell receptor (beta chain) was carried out in a study of T cell responses to AZD1222 COVID-19 vaccine. General study findings and limits: Donors were chiefly white British, with a greater number of females, and clonal diversity was perhaps underestimated.

Germline V lookup: CDR1 SGHDT, CDR2 YYEEEE. The V and J ends lost 0 bases and 4 bases respectively, with 2 bases between them. The CDR3 is 11 residues long. Assay: immunoSEQ multiplex PCR; the TCRdb copy retains only in-frame clones and omits some. The sample yields approximately 180,000 clones, approximately 90% seen once. As to this clone: Its antigen is as yet unknown.

Sequencing used peripheral blood, obtained on day 0 of AZD1222 vaccination. The V call is TRBV5-6, the J call TRBJ2-7; no clear D. The TCR originated in an adult in good health. CDR3 in amino acids: CASSLAYEQYF. DNA of the CDR3: TGTGCCAGCAGCTTGGCATACGAGCAGTACTTC.